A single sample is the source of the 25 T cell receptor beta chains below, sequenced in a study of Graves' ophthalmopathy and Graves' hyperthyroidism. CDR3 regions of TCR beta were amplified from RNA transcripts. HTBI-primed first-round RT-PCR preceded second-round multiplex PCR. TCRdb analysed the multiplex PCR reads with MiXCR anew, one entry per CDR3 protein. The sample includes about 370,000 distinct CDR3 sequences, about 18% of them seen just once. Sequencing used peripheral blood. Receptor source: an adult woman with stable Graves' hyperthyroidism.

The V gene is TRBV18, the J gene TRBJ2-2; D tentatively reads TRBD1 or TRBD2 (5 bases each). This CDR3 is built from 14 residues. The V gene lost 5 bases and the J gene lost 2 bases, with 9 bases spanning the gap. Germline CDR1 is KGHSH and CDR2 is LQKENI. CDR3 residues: CASSGTYNTGELFF. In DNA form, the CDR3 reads TGTGCCAGCTCAGGGACGTATAACACCGGGGAGCTGTTTTTT.

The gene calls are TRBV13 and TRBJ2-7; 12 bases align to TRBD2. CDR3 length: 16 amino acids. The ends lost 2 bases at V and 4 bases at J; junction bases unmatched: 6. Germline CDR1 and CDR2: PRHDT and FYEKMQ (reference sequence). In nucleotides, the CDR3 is TGTGCCAGCAGCTTAAGTCTAGCGGGGGGGCCATACGAGCAGTACTTC. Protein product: CASSLSLAGGPYEQYF.

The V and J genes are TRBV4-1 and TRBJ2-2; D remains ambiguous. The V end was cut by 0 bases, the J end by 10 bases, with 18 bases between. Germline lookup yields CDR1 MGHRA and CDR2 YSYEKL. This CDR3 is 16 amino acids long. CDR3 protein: CASSQDATPISPELFF. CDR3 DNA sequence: TGCGCCAGCAGCCAAGATGCTACGCCGATCTCCCCGGAGCTGTTTTTT.

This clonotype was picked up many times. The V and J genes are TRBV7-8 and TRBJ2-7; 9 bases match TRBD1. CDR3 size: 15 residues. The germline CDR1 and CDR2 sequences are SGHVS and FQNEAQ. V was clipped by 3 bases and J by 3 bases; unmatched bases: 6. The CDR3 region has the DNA TGTGCCAGCAGCTTTCGGCGGGACAGGGTCTACGAGCAGTACTTC. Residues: CASSFRRDRVYEQYF.

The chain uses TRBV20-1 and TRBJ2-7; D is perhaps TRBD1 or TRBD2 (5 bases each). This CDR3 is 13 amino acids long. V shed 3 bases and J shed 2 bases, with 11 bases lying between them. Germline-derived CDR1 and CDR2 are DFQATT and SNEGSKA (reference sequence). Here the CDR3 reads CSARRGSTYEQYF. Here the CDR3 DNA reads TGCAGTGCTAGGAGGGGCTCAACCTACGAGCAGTACTTC.

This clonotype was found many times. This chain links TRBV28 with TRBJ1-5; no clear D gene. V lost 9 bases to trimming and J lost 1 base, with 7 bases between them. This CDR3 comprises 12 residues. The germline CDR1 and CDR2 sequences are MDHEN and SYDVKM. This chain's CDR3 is CARVESNQPQHF. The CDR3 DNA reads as TGTGCCAGAGTAGAGAGCAATCAGCCCCAGCATTTT.

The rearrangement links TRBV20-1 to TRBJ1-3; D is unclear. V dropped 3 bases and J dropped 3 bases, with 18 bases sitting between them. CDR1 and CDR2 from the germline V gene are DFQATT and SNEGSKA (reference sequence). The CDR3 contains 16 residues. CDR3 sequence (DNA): TGCAGTGCTAGTGTGACCCTCCGTGCCTTTGGAAACACCATATATTTT. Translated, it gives CSASVTLRAFGNTIYF.

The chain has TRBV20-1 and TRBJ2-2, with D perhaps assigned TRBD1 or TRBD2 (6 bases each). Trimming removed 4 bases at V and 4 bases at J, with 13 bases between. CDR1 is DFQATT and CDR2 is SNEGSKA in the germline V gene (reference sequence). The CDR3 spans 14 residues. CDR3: CSAKTRQVTGELFF. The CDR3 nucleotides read TGCAGTGCTAAGACTAGACAGGTCACCGGGGAGCTGTTTTTT.

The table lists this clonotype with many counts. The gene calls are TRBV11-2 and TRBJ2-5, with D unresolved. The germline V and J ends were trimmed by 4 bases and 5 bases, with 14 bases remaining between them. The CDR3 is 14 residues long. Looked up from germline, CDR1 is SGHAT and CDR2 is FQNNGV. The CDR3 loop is CASSSDPYRETQYF. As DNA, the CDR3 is TGTGCCAGCAGCTCGGACCCTTACCGCGAGACCCAGTACTTC.

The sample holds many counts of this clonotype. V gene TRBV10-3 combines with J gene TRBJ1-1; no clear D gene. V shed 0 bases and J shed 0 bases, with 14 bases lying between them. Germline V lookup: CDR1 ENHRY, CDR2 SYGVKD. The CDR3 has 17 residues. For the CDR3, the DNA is TGTGCCATCAGTGAGTCGACCTTGGCCCCAGTGAACACTGAAGCTTTCTTT. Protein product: CAISESTLAPVNTEAFF.

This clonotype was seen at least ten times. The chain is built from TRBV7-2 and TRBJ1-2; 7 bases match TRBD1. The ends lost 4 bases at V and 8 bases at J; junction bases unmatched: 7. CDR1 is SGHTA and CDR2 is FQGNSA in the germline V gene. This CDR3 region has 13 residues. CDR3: CASSSTGVLGYTF. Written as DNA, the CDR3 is TGTGCCAGCAGCTCTACAGGGGTCCTAGGCTACACCTTC.

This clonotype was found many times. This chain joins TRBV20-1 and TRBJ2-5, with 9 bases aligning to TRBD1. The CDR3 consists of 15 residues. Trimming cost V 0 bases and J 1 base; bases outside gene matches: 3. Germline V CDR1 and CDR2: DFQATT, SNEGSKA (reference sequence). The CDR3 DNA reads TGCAGTGCTAGAGACGACAGGGGGGCCCAAGAGACCCAGTACTTC. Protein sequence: CSARDDRGAQETQYF.

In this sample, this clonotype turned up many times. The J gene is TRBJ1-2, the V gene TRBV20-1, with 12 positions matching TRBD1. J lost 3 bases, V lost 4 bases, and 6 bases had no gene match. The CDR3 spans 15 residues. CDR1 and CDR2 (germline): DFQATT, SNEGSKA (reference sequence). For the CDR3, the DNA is TGCAGTGCTACCGGGACAGGGGGCGATTACTATGGCTACACCTTC. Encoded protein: CSATGTGGDYYGYTF.

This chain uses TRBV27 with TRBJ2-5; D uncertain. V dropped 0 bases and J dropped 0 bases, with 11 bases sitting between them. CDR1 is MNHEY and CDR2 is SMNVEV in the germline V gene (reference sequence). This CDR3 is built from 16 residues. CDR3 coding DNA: TGTGCCAGCAGTTTATCGGCCCAGGTGTACCAAGAGACCCAGTACTTC. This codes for CASSLSAQVYQETQYF.

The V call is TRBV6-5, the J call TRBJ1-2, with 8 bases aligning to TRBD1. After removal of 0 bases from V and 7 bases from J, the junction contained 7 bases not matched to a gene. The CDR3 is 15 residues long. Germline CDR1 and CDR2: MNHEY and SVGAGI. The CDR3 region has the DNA TGTGCCAGCAGTTACTCGGCCCAGGGGGCGCTTGGCTACACCTTC. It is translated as CASSYSAQGALGYTF.

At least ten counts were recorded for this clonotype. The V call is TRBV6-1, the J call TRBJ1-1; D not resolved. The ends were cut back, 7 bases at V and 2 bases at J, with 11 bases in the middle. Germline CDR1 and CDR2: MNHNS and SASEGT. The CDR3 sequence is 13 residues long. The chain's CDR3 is CASNSDLNTEAFF. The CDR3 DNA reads TGTGCCAGCAACAGCGATCTTAACACTGAAGCTTTCTTT.

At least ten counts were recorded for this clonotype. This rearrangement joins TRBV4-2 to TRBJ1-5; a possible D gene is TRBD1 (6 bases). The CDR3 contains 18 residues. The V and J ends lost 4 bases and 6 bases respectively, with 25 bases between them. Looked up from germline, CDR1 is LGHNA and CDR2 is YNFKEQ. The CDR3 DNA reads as TGTGCCAGCAGCCTCAGACAGGAGGGGTGGGGTGTCGGTCAGCCCCAGCATTTT. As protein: CASSLRQEGWGVGQPQHF.

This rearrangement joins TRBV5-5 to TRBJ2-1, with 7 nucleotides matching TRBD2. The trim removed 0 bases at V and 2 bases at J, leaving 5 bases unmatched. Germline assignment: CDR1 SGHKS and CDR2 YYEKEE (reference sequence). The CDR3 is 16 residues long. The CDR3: CASSLGVGGTYNEQFF. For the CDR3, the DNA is TGTGCCAGCAGCTTGGGGGTGGGAGGGACCTACAATGAGCAGTTCTTC.

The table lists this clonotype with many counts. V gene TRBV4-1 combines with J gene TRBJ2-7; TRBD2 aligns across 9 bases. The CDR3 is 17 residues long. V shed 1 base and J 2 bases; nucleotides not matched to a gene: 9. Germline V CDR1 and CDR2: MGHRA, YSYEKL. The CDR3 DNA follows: TGCGCCAGCAGCCAAGGGGCGCAGCTAGCGGGGCCCTACGAGCAGTACTTC. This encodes CASSQGAQLAGPYEQYF.

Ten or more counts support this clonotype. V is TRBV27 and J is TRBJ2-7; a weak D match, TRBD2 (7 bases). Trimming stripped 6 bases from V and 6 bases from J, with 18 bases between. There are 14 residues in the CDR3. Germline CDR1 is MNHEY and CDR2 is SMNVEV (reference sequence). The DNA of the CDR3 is TGTGCCAGCAGGCCCAAAGGGAGGGGGTTCGAGCAGTACTTC. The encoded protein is CASRPKGRGFEQYF.

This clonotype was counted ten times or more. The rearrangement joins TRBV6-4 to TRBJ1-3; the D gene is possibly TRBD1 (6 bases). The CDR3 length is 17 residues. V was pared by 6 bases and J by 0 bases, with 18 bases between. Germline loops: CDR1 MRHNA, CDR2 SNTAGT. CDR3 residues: CASSPGSGQLSGNTIYF. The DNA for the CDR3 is TGTGCCAGCAGCCCAGGAAGCGGACAGCTCTCTGGAAACACCATATATTTT.

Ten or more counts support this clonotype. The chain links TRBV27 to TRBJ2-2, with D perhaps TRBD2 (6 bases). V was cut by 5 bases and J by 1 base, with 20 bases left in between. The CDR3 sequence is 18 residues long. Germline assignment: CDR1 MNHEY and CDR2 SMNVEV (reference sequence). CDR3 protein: CASSPKGGEYQNTGELFF. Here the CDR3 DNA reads TGTGCCAGCAGTCCCAAGGGCGGGGAGTACCAGAACACCGGGGAGCTGTTTTTT.

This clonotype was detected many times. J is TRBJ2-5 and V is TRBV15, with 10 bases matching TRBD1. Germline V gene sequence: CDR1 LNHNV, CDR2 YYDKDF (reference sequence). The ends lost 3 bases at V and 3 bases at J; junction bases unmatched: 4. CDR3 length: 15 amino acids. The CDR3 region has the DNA TGTGCCACCAGCAGTAGACAGGGGGCTAAAGAGACCCAGTACTTC. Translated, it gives CATSSRQGAKETQYF.

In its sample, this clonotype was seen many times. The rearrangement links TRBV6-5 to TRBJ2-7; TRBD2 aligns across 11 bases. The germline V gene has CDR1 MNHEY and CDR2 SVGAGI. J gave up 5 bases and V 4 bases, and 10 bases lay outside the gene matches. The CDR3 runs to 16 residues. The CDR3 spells CASSSTSGSPVHEQYF. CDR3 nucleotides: TGTGCCAGCAGTTCAACTAGCGGGAGTCCGGTCCACGAGCAGTACTTC.

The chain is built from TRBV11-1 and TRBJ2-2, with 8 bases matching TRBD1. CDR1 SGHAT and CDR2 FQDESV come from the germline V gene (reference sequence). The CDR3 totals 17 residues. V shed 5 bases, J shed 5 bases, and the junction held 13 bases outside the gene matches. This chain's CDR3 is CASSLTAGTGTTGELFF. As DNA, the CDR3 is TGTGCCAGCAGCCTTACAGCCGGGACAGGAACAACCGGGGAGCTGTTTTTT.